This TCR beta chain is from a study of blood T cells in healthy people across ages. V shed 1 base and J shed 4 bases, with 10 bases lying between them. The length of the CDR3 is 15 residues. CDR1 is LGHNA and CDR2 is YSLEER in the germline V gene. As concerns this clonotype: The antigen remains undetermined.

Study-wide results and limits: Measured against age, TCR beta diversity per million T cells decreased in a roughly linear manner.

The second PCR ran about 6 to 12 cycles with a sample-barcoded 5' primer and J-beta primers. TCRdb ran MiXCR on the 5' RACE reads and lists one entry per CDR3 protein. In the table there are roughly 1,300,000 distinct CDR3 sequences, approximately 59% of which are singletons. This sequence originates from a man aged 18 to 29 in good health. Sample: blood. The J gene is TRBJ1-4, the V gene TRBV4-3; TRBD1 might be the D (5 bases). The CDR3: CASSQARTSNEKLFF. The CDR3 nucleotides read TGCGCCAGCAGCCAAGCCAGGACAAGTAATGAAAAACTGTTTTTT.